What follows is one T cell receptor (beta chain) and its context. The junction departs from germline at one end; a sequencing error may be responsible. The data are from a study of blood T cell repertoires in COVID-19. Study in general: Sources were T cells, B-cell-depleted T cells, or PBMCs; the material itself was cDNA or gDNA.

Methods used by the authors: It was from reference gene primer amplification that nucleated cell counts were estimated. Sequencing used immunoSEQ multiplex PCR; TCRdb keeps in-frame clones, though not all of them. V and J calls and clone size come straight from that table; D and trimming were deduced from the DNA. The sample lists fewer than 500,000 clones; approximately 90% were seen once. CDR1 and CDR2 from the germline V gene are SEHNR and FQNEAQ (reference sequence). This CDR3 has 12 amino acids. Those enrolled, adults aged 18 to 89 years, came from roughly 22 US areas. Participants' own reports of clinical history determined their cohort assignment.

The rearrangement links TRBV7-9 to TRBJ2-1; D gene ambiguous. The origin of this receptor is a man aged 25 to 40 who had recovered from COVID-19. The sequencing sample was made of PBMCs or T cells enriched from blood (not recorded which). As DNA, the CDR3 is TGTGCCAGCAGCTACCCCTACGATGAGCAGTTCTTC. Translating gives CASSYPYDEQFF.